The next 18 T cell receptor beta chains were all read from a single sample in a study of blood T cell repertoires in COVID-19 (dated by TCRdb to the early 2020s). Receptor libraries were prepared by the immunoSEQ multiplex PCR assay. TCRdb limited this immuneACCESS table to in-frame rearrangements with V and J called. A share of clones is missing; checked studies link under half to unresolved V genes, and the rest is unexplained. In this sample the table shows some 93,000 clones, approximately 80% of which occur a single time. The top ten constitute about 9.4% of the sample. Sequencing was done on a sample of peripheral blood. Receptors originate from an older man with acute or convalescent COVID-19.

The rearrangement links TRBV19 to TRBJ1-5; D gene uncertain. The CDR3 has 16 residues. V lost 7 bases and J lost 8, with 24 bases in between. Germline CDR1 is LNHDA and CDR2 is SQIVND (reference sequence). The CDR3 nucleotides are TGTGCCAGTATTTCGGGGATTAGCAGCGCCCTAAAGCCCCAGCATTTT. Protein sequence: CASISGISSALKPQHF.

CDR3 sequence: CSVDGGTEAFF. The CDR3 DNA is TGCAGCGTTGATGGGGGGACTGAAGCTTTCTTT. This rearrangement joins TRBV29-1 to TRBJ1-1, with D possibly matching TRBD1 (5 bases). V was shortened by 3 bases and J by 5 bases, with 7 bases between the two germline ends. The CDR3 is 11 residues long. Germline V gene lookup returns CDR1 SQVTM and CDR2 ANQGSEA.

The V call is TRBV28, the J call TRBJ1-5; TRBD1 agrees at 7 bases. V lost 4 bases to trimming and J lost 5 bases; unmatched junction nucleotides: 8. The CDR3 covers 15 residues. The germline V gene encodes CDR1 MDHEN and CDR2 SYDVKM. The CDR3: CASSSAGGIDQPQHF. The CDR3 DNA reads as TGTGCCAGCAGTTCGGCAGGGGGAATCGATCAGCCCCAGCATTTT. Using reference TRBV28 and TRBJ1-5 for the parts outside the CDR3, the full variable domain is DVKVTQSSRYLVKRTGEKVFLECVQDMDHENMFWYRQDPGLGLRLIYFSYDVKMKEKGDIPEGYSVSREKKERFSLILESASTNQTSMYLCASSSAGGIDQPQHFGDGTRLSIL.

The chain employs TRBV30 and TRBJ1-5; 7 bases agree with TRBD1. Germline CDR1 and CDR2: GTSNPN and SVGIG (reference sequence). Trimming removed 5 bases from V and 5 bases from J; junction bases left unmatched: 9. This CDR3 has 14 amino acids. CDR3 DNA sequence: TGTGCCTGGGCCGGGACAGCGGGTCATCAGCCCCAGCATTTT. Encoded protein: CAWAGTAGHQPQHF.

This rearrangement joins TRBV11-2 to TRBJ2-7, with 11 bases that match TRBD1. V lost 3 bases and J lost 7; bases outside the gene matches: 2. The germline gives CDR1 SGHAT, CDR2 FQNNGV. The CDR3 is 13 amino acids. The DNA for the CDR3 is TGTGCCAGCAGCTTGGGACAGGGGGGGGAGCAGTACTTC. Amino acid sequence: CASSLGQGGEQYF.

The rearrangement links TRBV9 to TRBJ2-2; 9 bases align to TRBD2. Per the germline V gene, CDR1 is SGDLS and CDR2 is YYNGEE. Trimming cost V 2 bases and J 5 bases; bases outside gene matches: 4. The CDR3 sequence is 15 residues long. Written as DNA, the CDR3 is TGTGCCAGCAGCGTGGGACTAGCTGGAACCGGGGAGCTGTTTTTT. It is translated as CASSVGLAGTGELFF. Looking up the rest from reference TRBV9 and TRBJ2-2 gives the full variable domain: DSGVTQTPKHLITATGQRVTLRCSPRSGDLSVYWYQQSLDQGLQFLIQYYNGEERAKGNILERFSAQQFPDLHSELNLSSLELGDSALYFCASSVGLAGTGELFFGEGSRLTVL.

The chain employs TRBV29-1 and TRBJ2-1, with 9 positions matching TRBD1. The V and J ends lost 4 bases and 5 bases, in that order; junction bases with no gene match: 6. CDR1 is SQVTM, CDR2 ANQGSEA, per germline. The CDR3 runs 14 residues. CDR3 DNA: TGCAGCGTTGCAGGGGACAGGGACCACAATGAGCAGTTCTTC. Protein: CSVAGDRDHNEQFF.

This clone was observed a few times. Here the CDR3 reads CASSESGGRTEAFF. The DNA for the CDR3 is TGTGCCAGCAGTGAAAGCGGGGGGCGGACTGAAGCTTTCTTT. The V and J genes are TRBV25-1 and TRBJ1-1, with D perhaps matching TRBD1 (6 bases). CDR3 length: 14 amino acids. Per germline, CDR1 MGHDK and CDR2 SYGVNS. Trimming removed 2 bases from V and 5 bases from J, with 12 bases in between.

CDR3 amino acids: CASSYRLAGDNNEQFF. The CDR3, as DNA: TGTGCCAGCAGCTACCGACTAGCGGGGGACAACAATGAGCAGTTCTTC. The chain links TRBV11-1 to TRBJ2-1, with 12 nucleotides matching TRBD2. In germline, CDR1 is SGHAT, CDR2 FQDESV (reference sequence). Trimming cost V 4 bases and J 5 bases; bases outside gene matches: 6. The CDR3 is made up of 16 amino acids.

The rearrangement uses TRBV27 and TRBJ1-1, with D possibly matching TRBD1 (6 bases). The germline V and J ends were trimmed by 6 bases and 3 bases, with 11 bases remaining between them. The CDR3 spans 13 residues. Germline V gene data show CDR1 as MNHEY and CDR2 as SMNVEV (reference sequence). The CDR3 sequence: CASSIQGYTEAFF. The CDR3 region has the DNA TGTGCCAGCAGCATCCAGGGGTACACTGAAGCTTTCTTT.

The chain recombines TRBV11-1 with TRBJ1-5; 7 bases match TRBD1. Trimming removed 5 bases from V and 5 bases from J; junction bases left unmatched: 3. CDR3 size: 13 residues. From germline, CDR1 is SGHAT and CDR2 FQDESV (reference sequence). The CDR3 region is CASSRDSHQPQHF. The CDR3 DNA is TGTGCCAGCAGCCGGGACAGTCATCAGCCCCAGCATTTT.

This rearrangement joins TRBV6-6 to TRBJ1-2; perhaps TRBD1 as D (6 bases). V was trimmed by 4 bases and J by 8 bases, leaving 17 bases between them. This CDR3 region has 14 residues. Germline-derived CDR1 and CDR2 are MNHNY and SVGAGI (reference sequence). The CDR3 nucleotides are TGTGCCAGCAGTTCTTCCGGGACGACAGGAGGCTACACCTTC. Translation: CASSSSGTTGGYTF.

The chain employs TRBV9 and TRBJ1-2; D is perhaps TRBD1 (5 bases). Looked up from germline, CDR1 is SGDLS and CDR2 is YYNGEE. V dropped 8 bases and J dropped 0 bases, with 11 bases sitting between them. This CDR3 spans 13 amino acids. CDR3 nucleotide sequence: TGTGCCAGTCAACAGGCCCCTAACTATGGCTACACCTTC. Translated, it gives CASQQAPNYGYTF.

V usage is TRBV6-4 and J usage is TRBJ1-1; 10 bases are a match to TRBD1. Germline lookup yields CDR1 MRHNA and CDR2 SNTAGT. V shed 5 bases and J 2 bases; nucleotides not matched to a gene: 2. CDR3 length equals 14 residues. CDR3 protein: CASSRDRGNTEAFF. The CDR3 region has the DNA TGTGCCAGCAGTCGGGACAGGGGTAACACTGAAGCTTTCTTT.

The chain combines TRBV20-1 with TRBJ1-1; no definite D call. Germline V CDR1 and CDR2: DFQATT, SNEGSKA (reference sequence). Between the trimmed V and J ends, which lost 7 bases and 7 bases, there was a span of 13 bases. This CDR3 contains 11 residues. The CDR3 DNA sequence: TGCAGTGTCAGAACTACCTTTGAAGCTTTCTTT. Encoded protein: CSVRTTFEAFF.

The chain is built from TRBV19 and TRBJ1-2, with D perhaps matching TRBD1 (6 bases). CDR1 is LNHDA and CDR2 is SQIVND in the germline V gene (reference sequence). The CDR3 extends over 15 amino acids. Trimming pared 0 bases from V and 8 bases from J, leaving 16 bases between. The CDR3 region has the DNA TGTGCCAGTAGTATAGATTTTAAGCAGGGGTACGGCTACACCTTC. Residues: CASSIDFKQGYGYTF.

This chain joins TRBV18 and TRBJ2-1, with D hard to call. The CDR3 runs to 12 residues. Germline-derived CDR1 and CDR2 are KGHSH and LQKENI. Trimming removed 1 base at V and 9 bases at J, with 7 bases between. This CDR3 reads CASSPQKAEQFF. CDR3 bases: TGTGCCAGCTCACCACAAAAAGCTGAGCAGTTCTTC.

J is TRBJ1-1 and V is TRBV5-1; tentative D call: TRBD1 (6 bases). There are 14 residues in the CDR3. Germline CDR1 and CDR2: SGHRS and YFSETQ. Trimming removed 2 bases from V and 0 bases from J, with 8 bases in between. In DNA, the CDR3 is TGCGCCAGCAGCTTCAGGACAGTGAACACTGAAGCTTTCTTT. Its translation: CASSFRTVNTEAFF.